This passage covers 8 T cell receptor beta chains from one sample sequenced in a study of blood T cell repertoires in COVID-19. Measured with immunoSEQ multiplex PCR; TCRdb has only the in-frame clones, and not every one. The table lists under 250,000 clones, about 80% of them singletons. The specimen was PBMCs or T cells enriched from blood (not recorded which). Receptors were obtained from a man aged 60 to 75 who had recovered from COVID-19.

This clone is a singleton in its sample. The CDR3 loop is CASSGPPQHF. DNA of the CDR3: TGTGCCAGCAGTGGCCCGCCCCAGCATTTT. The genes are TRBV6-2 or TRBV6-3 and TRBJ1-5; D call uncertain. V gave up 5 bases and J gave up 9 bases, with 5 bases separating them. CDR3 length equals 10 residues. Germline V gene data show CDR1 as MNHEY and CDR2 as SVGEGT.

DNA of the CDR3: TGCGCCAGCAGCCAAGCTGGCGTAGGACAATCGAACACCGGGGAGCTGTTTTTT. Translating gives CASSQAGVGQSNTGELFF. This sequence joins TRBV4-1 and TRBJ2-2; TRBD1 might be the D (5 bases). Trimming left V 1 base short and J 0 bases short, with 15 bases between. CDR3 length: 18 amino acids. Germline CDR1 and CDR2: MGHRA and YSYEKL.

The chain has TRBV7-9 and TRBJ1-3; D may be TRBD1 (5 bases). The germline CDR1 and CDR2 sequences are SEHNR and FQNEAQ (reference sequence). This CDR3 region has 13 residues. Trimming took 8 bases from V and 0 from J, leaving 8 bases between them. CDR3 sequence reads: CASGRGSGNTIYF. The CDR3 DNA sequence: TGTGCCAGCGGTAGGGGCTCTGGAAACACCATATATTTT.

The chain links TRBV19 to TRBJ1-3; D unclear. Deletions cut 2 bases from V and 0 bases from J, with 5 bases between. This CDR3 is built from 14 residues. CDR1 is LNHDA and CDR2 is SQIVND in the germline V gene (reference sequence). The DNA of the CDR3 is TGTGCCAGTAGTATAACTCTCTCTGGAAACACCATATATTTT. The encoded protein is CASSITLSGNTIYF.

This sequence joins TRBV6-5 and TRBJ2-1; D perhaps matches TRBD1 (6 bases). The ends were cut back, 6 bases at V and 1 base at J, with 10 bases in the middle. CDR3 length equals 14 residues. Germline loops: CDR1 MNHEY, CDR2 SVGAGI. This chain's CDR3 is CASRLTGSYNEQFF. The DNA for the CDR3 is TGTGCCAGCAGACTGACAGGATCCTACAATGAGCAGTTCTTC.

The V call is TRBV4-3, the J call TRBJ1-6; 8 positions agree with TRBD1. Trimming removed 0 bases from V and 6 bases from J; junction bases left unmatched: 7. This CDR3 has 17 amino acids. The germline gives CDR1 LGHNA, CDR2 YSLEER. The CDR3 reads CASSQDIPGGLNSPLHF. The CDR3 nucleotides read TGCGCCAGCAGCCAAGATATACCAGGGGGCCTTAATTCACCCCTCCACTTT.

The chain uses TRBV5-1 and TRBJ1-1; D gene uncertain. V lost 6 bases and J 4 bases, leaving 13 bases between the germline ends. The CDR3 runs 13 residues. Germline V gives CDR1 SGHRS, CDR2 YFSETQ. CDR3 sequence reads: CASNSGRGTEAFF. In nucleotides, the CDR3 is TGCGCCAGCAACTCTGGTCGGGGCACTGAAGCTTTCTTT.

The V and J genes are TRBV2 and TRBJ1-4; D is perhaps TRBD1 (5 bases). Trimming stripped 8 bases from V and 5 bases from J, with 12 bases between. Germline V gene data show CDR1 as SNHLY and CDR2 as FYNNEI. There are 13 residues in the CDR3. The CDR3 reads CASGGTENEKLFF. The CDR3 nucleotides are TGTGCCAGCGGCGGGACGGAGAATGAAAAACTGTTTTTT.